The present entry profiles one T cell receptor beta chain with its context. Its target is unknown. PCR employed 60 Vbeta and 13 Jbeta primers. Sequenced by immunoSEQ multiplex PCR; TCRdb stores in-frame clones only, minus some. The table lists about 110,000 clones, about four fifths of them singletons. This sample was included in a study of cytomegalovirus exposure and HLA in healthy donors. Regarding the study as a whole: Several of the most significant clusters appeared, in a later analysis, to be linked to common viral pathogens. Usually a TCR sequence was rare, but some public TCRs were found in many donors.

CDR3 length equals 16 residues. Germline CDR1 is GTSNPN and CDR2 is SVGIG (reference sequence). V was trimmed by 4 bases and J by 4 bases, leaving 17 bases between them. This clonotype originated in a man between 45 and 60 years old in good health and CMV-seronegative. The specimen was PBMCs. The rearrangement links TRBV30 to TRBJ1-6; D may be TRBD1 (5 bases). CDR3 coding DNA: TGTGCCTGGACCTACGGGGGACGTTTGTATAATTCACCCCTCCACTTT. Protein product: CAWTYGGRLYNSPLHF. The variable domain in full, completed from reference TRBV30 and TRBJ1-6, reads SQTIHQWPATLVQPVGSPLSLECTVEGTSNPNLYWYRQAAGRGLQLLFYSVGIGQISSEVPQNLSASRPQDRQFILSSKKLLLSDSGFYLCAWTYGGRLYNSPLHFGNGTRLTVT.